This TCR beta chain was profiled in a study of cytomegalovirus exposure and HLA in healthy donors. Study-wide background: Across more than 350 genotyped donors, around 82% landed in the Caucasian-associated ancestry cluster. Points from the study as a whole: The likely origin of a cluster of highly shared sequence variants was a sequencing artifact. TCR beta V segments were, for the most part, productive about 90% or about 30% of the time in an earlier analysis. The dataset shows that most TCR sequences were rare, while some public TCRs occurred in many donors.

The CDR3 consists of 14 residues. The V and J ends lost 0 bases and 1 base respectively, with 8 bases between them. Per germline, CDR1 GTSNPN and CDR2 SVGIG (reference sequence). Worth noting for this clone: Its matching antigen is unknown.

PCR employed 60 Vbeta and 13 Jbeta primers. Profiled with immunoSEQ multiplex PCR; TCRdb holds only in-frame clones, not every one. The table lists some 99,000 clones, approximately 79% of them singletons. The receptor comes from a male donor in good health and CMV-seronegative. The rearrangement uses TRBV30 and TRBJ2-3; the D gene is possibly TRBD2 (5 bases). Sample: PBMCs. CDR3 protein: CAWSVQAGTDTQYF. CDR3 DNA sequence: TGTGCCTGGAGTGTACAAGCGGGCACAGATACGCAGTATTTT. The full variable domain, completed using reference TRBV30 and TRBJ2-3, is SQTIHQWPATLVQPVGSPLSLECTVEGTSNPNLYWYRQAAGRGLQLLFYSVGIGQISSEVPQNLSASRPQDRQFILSSKKLLLSDSGFYLCAWSVQAGTDTQYFGPGTRLTVL.